These 9 T cell receptor beta chains share one sample of origin, sequenced in a study of metastatic and nonmetastatic thyroid tumors. None of the patients had undergone any treatment ahead of thyroid surgery. MiXCR re-clonotyped the PCR reads for TCRdb. The sample contains about 40,000 clones, approximately 13% of which appear only once. Sequenced input: blood. All receptors come from a female donor with papillary thyroid cancer or a benign thyroid nodule (not recorded which). Some clones in this sample may be carry-over from other donors' samples.

In its sample, this clone was seen many times. This rearrangement joins TRBV18 to TRBJ1-1; D is undetermined. The CDR3 spans 13 residues. V was pared by 5 bases and J by 1 base, with 8 bases between. Germline V lookup: CDR1 KGHSH, CDR2 LQKENI. CDR3 coding DNA: TGTGCCAGCTCAACGGAGGGGAACACTGAAGCTTTCTTT. Its protein is CASSTEGNTEAFF.

There are many counts of this clone. This sequence joins TRBV20-1 and TRBJ2-7; 8 bases map to TRBD2. This CDR3 has 12 amino acids. V was clipped by 3 bases and J by 2 bases; unmatched bases: 0. Per germline, CDR1 DFQATT and CDR2 SNEGSKA (reference sequence). The CDR3 protein is CSASGRAYEQYF. The CDR3 DNA reads TGCAGTGCTAGCGGGAGGGCCTACGAGCAGTACTTC.

This clone showed up many times. The V call is TRBV6-1, the J call TRBJ1-5; D ambiguous. The CDR3 has 14 residues. CDR1 and CDR2 (germline): MNHNS, SASEGT. V was trimmed by 7 bases and J by 2 bases, leaving 12 bases between them. The CDR3: CASMAGIGNQPQHF. For the CDR3, the DNA is TGTGCCAGCATGGCCGGAATTGGCAATCAGCCCCAGCATTTT.

As for this clone: An end of the junction does not agree with germline; a read error may underlie this. This sequence joins TRBV6-1 and TRBJ1-2; D not resolved. The CDR3 is made up of 12 amino acids. Germline CDR1 is MNHNS and CDR2 is SASEGT. The CDR3: CASLSPNYDYTF. In DNA, the CDR3 is TGCGCCAGCTTAAGCCCTAACTATGACTACACCTTC.

This clone was seen at least ten times. The chain employs TRBV7-6 and TRBJ1-1; no clear D. Germline V gene sequence: CDR1 SGHVS, CDR2 FNYEAQ. This CDR3 region has 13 residues. Trimming stripped 6 bases from V and 0 bases from J, with 8 bases between. The CDR3, as DNA: TGTGCCAGCAGAGGGTCTGTGAACACTGAAGCTTTCTTT. Translating it yields CASRGSVNTEAFF.

This clone was recorded at least ten times. The same CDR3 can be traced to other DNA sequences in this sample. This rearrangement joins TRBV12-3 or TRBV12-4 to TRBJ2-6; D remains ambiguous. V was clipped by 7 bases and J by 2 bases, with 12 bases between them. The CDR3 totals 15 residues. As DNA, the CDR3 is TGTGCCAGCACTTCAACTGGGGCTGGGGCCAACGTCCTGACTTTC. Its translation: CASTSTGAGANVLTF.

This clone was counted at least ten times. V and J are TRBV7-6 and TRBJ2-1; the match to TRBD2 covers 9 bases. CDR1 and CDR2 from the germline V gene are SGHVS and FNYEAQ. After removal of 5 bases from V and 10 bases from J, the junction contained 24 bases not matched to a gene. The CDR3 extends over 19 amino acids. CDR3 sequence: CASSRRASPSGTSMMEQFF. The CDR3 DNA sequence: TGTGCCAGCAGCCGGAGGGCCAGCCCTAGCGGGACCTCAATGATGGAGCAGTTCTTC. The full variable domain, its missing parts supplied by reference TRBV7-6 and TRBJ2-1, is GAGVSQSPRYKVTKRGQDVALRCDPISGHVSLYWYRQALGQGPEFLTYFNYEAQQDKSGLPNDRFSAERPEGSISTLTIQRTEQRDSAMYRCASSRRASPSGTSMMEQFFGPGTRLTVL.

Remarks on this clone: An end of the junction does not agree with germline; a read error may underlie this. The chain links TRBV6-1 to TRBJ2-7, with TRBD1 matching over 10 bases. Germline CDR1 MNHNS, CDR2 SASEGT. The CDR3 runs to 14 residues. The CDR3 coding sequence is TGTGCCAGCAGGGAAGGACAGGGGGCCTACGAGCAGTACTTC. Translated: CASREGQGAYEQYF.

This clone was seen at least ten times. Within the sample, other DNA sequences also encode this same CDR3. The V and J genes are TRBV30 and TRBJ2-7; unclear D gene. V was pared by 1 base and J by 3 bases, with 7 bases between. This CDR3 is 12 amino acids long. CDR1 and CDR2 (germline): GTSNPN, SVGIG (reference sequence). CDR3 nucleotide sequence: TGTGCCTGGAGTGCCCCAAACTACGAGCAGTACTTC. This translates into CAWSAPNYEQYF.